This TCR beta chain came from a study of T-cell memory formation after mild COVID-19. The overall study: For the most part, TCR clusters were specific to one donor.

Findings of the study overall: The main location of contracting CD4+ clones was CM and EM, and that of contracting CD8+ clones was EMRA. Day 15 to 85 contracting clones showed balanced CD4/CD8; later expanders leaned CD4+.

TCRdb independently ran MiXCR on the 5' RACE reads; one entry per CDR3 protein. The sample has about 540,000 distinct CDR3 sequences; around 21% are singletons. A few counts support this clonotype. Its specificity is unknown. The CDR3 contains 14 residues. With 2 bases clipped from V and 0 bases from J, the junction kept 2 bases outside the gene matches. Germline CDR1 is GTSNPN and CDR2 is SVGIG (reference sequence). Sequences were obtained from PBMCs or a T cell subset sorted from them (not recorded which). V and J are TRBV30 and TRBJ2-3; 7 nucleotides align to TRBD2. The TCR comes from an adult woman who had mild COVID-19 (a few samples of this study predate the infection). Cell type and time point are not known. The CDR3 nucleotides read TGTGCCTGGAGTTATAGCGGGAGCACAGATACGCAGTATTTT. Amino acids: CAWSYSGSTDTQYF. Combining the CDR3 with reference TRBV30 and TRBJ2-3 gives the whole variable domain SQTIHQWPATLVQPVGSPLSLECTVEGTSNPNLYWYRQAAGRGLQLLFYSVGIGQISSEVPQNLSASRPQDRQFILSSKKLLLSDSGFYLCAWSYSGSTDTQYFGPGTRLTVL.